This is a list of T cell receptor beta chains from one sample in a study of T cell responses to AZD1222 COVID-19 vaccine. The protocol was immunoSEQ multiplex PCR, while the TCRdb copy is restricted to in-frame clones and leaves out a portion. The repertoire has some 65,000 clones, approximately 85% of them found once; the top ten carry 20% to 30%. This sample comprised peripheral blood, obtained on day 0 of MenACWY control vaccination. These receptors all stem from an adult in good health. Both conserved end residues are part of each CDR3. Only part of the rows carry a size: once, few, many, or a class if the clone is expanded.

CASSPGTASYEQYF TRBV6-5 NA TRBJ2-7
CASSLLGGRTEAFF TRBV7-2 few TRBJ1-1
CSVDPQASGNTDTQYF TRBV29-1 once TRBJ2-3
CASRVTGDGNTIYF TRBV6-5 NA TRBJ1-3
CASSSSGPSYNEQFF TRBV28 once TRBJ2-1
CASSRGTGYLTEAFF TRBV2 NA TRBJ1-1
CASSPYTSVADTQYF TRBV7-6 NA TRBJ2-3
CASSYLVNQPQHF TRBV6-2/TRBV6-3 NA TRBJ1-5
CAISESTGTGNTEAFF TRBV10-3 once TRBJ1-1
CASSFSGRSTDTQYF TRBV5-6 NA TRBJ2-3
CASSQVEGETQYF TRBV3-1/TRBV3-2 NA TRBJ2-5
CASRGPGRGGYTF TRBV28 NA TRBJ1-2
CASSETTPREESIYF TRBV10-2 NA TRBJ1-3
CASSPLGDSPLHF TRBV18 NA TRBJ1-6
CASSEGGGRNTGELFF TRBV6-1 NA TRBJ2-2
CGTGKLAGGQGGELFF TRBV2 NA TRBJ2-2
CASSFSHTGTNGYTF TRBV7-2 NA TRBJ1-2
CASSITGSTIYF TRBV19 NA TRBJ1-3
CASSRVGVGSYNSPLHF TRBV6-6 few TRBJ1-6
CASSLGTAGNTIYF TRBV7-6 NA TRBJ1-3
CASSLLAEDEETQYF TRBV28 NA TRBJ2-5
CASSARQVFDGNTEAFF TRBV6-1 NA TRBJ1-1
CATKDSPSNQPQHF TRBV15 once TRBJ1-5
CASSLVGIGAFF TRBV5-1 few TRBJ1-1
CAWSVRGTGELFF TRBV30 NA TRBJ2-2
CANPPGLNTEAFF TRBV7-6 NA TRBJ1-1
CASSRLIQGPGSVEAFF TRBV14 NA TRBJ1-1
CASSPSSGASTDTQYF TRBV4-2 once TRBJ2-3
CASSLGDRLPPVGFF TRBV7-9 NA TRBJ2-1
CASSLDRGEPQHF TRBV5-4 once TRBJ1-5
CASSSFIAGFGELFF TRBV7-8 NA TRBJ2-2
CASSLTGGTDTQYF TRBV7-3 once TRBJ2-3
CASSISPFSYEQYF TRBV19 NA TRBJ2-7
CASSLAVGTGELFF TRBV5-4 once TRBJ2-2
CSAWTGMNTEAFF TRBV29-1 once TRBJ1-1
CASSPTPTVSDRGAFF TRBV18 NA TRBJ1-1
CASTRAVSGNQPQHF TRBV6-5 NA TRBJ1-5
CASSQDMSSYNEQFF TRBV4-3 NA TRBJ2-1
CASSPATGPGNTIYF TRBV3-1/TRBV3-2 NA TRBJ1-3
CASSEISGGSTDTQYF TRBV7-6 NA TRBJ2-3
CSVEEQWGDTQYF TRBV29-1 NA TRBJ2-3
CASSLRSAGEQYF TRBV7-2 NA TRBJ2-7
CASTTSGAEQETQYF TRBV28 NA TRBJ2-5
CASSQGWLAGETQYF TRBV4-1 NA TRBJ2-5
CASSSLGAGEQYF TRBV28 NA TRBJ2-7
CASSSGQDVQPQHF TRBV5-8 once TRBJ1-5
CAWSVSGGYTEAFF TRBV30 once TRBJ1-1
CASSRLAGTSSYEQYF TRBV2 NA TRBJ2-7
CASSFYGRSSGNTIYF TRBV5-1 NA TRBJ1-3
CASSARQGLTDTQYF TRBV27 NA TRBJ2-3
CASKEALAISYEQYF TRBV2 once TRBJ2-7
CASSLAGRLLDAFF TRBV5-1 NA TRBJ1-1
CASSQTLSGSSYNSPLHF TRBV11-2 NA TRBJ1-6
CASSLEGNNQPQHF TRBV7-9 NA TRBJ1-5
CAWSYSRQETQYF TRBV30 NA TRBJ2-5
CASSAPNQPQHF TRBV2 NA TRBJ1-5
CASSSLAGGNNEQFF TRBV7-6 NA TRBJ2-1